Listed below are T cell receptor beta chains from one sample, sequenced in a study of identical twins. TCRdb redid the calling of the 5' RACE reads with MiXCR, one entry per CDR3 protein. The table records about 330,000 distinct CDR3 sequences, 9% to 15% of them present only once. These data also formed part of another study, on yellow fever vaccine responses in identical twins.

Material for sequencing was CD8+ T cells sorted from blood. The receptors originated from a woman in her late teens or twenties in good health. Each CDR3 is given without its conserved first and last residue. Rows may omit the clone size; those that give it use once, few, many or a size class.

CDR3aa: ATSFRDRYNEQF
v_gene: TRBV15
abundance: .
j_gene: TRBJ2-1

CDR3aa: ATSRFQFSGTQETQY
v_gene: TRBV15
abundance: .
j_gene: TRBJ2-5

CDR3aa: SAISGSGVEQY
v_gene: TRBV20-1
abundance: .
j_gene: TRBJ2-7

CDR3aa: ASSPRGGSSYNEQF
v_gene: TRBV12-3/TRBV12-4
abundance: many
j_gene: TRBJ2-1

CDR3aa: ASSLGLAGVVNTDTQY
v_gene: TRBV12-3/TRBV12-4
abundance: .
j_gene: TRBJ2-3

CDR3aa: ASSFQDSGANVLT
v_gene: TRBV6-5
abundance: .
j_gene: TRBJ2-6

CDR3aa: ASSSVGTGRYNEQF
v_gene: TRBV11-2
abundance: few
j_gene: TRBJ2-1

CDR3aa: ASSLGVYQETQY
v_gene: TRBV7-9
abundance: .
j_gene: TRBJ2-5

CDR3aa: ASSYRSHRSDTGELF
v_gene: TRBV18
abundance: few
j_gene: TRBJ2-2

CDR3aa: SVDMGTGDNTEAF
v_gene: TRBV29-1
abundance: .
j_gene: TRBJ1-1

CDR3aa: ASSLEWGVQETQY
v_gene: TRBV11-2
abundance: .
j_gene: TRBJ2-5

CDR3aa: ASSPGSYSPLH
v_gene: TRBV7-6
abundance: many
j_gene: TRBJ1-6

CDR3aa: SASPWGDEQY
v_gene: TRBV20-1
abundance: .
j_gene: TRBJ2-7

CDR3aa: ATSDLSNTEAF
v_gene: TRBV24-1
abundance: few
j_gene: TRBJ1-1

CDR3aa: ASSLWDRGRETQY
v_gene: TRBV12-3/TRBV12-4
abundance: many
j_gene: TRBJ2-5

CDR3aa: ASTPTASTDTQY
v_gene: TRBV10-2
abundance: .
j_gene: TRBJ2-3

CDR3aa: SLEADGGGYGYT
v_gene: TRBV20-1
abundance: .
j_gene: TRBJ1-2

CDR3aa: ASSQAVGLAGSYEQY
v_gene: TRBV3-1
abundance: .
j_gene: TRBJ2-7

CDR3aa: ASSERGQGIFDEQY
v_gene: TRBV2
abundance: .
j_gene: TRBJ2-7

CDR3aa: ASSFDYTDTQY
v_gene: TRBV5-1
abundance: few
j_gene: TRBJ2-3

CDR3aa: ASSLIAGDLDYNEQF
v_gene: TRBV10-1
abundance: .
j_gene: TRBJ2-1

CDR3aa: ASSWNNEQF
v_gene: TRBV7-9
abundance: few
j_gene: TRBJ2-1

CDR3aa: ASRNDRGGETQY
v_gene: TRBV6-1
abundance: few
j_gene: TRBJ2-5

CDR3aa: ASSFPTGSTYGYT
v_gene: TRBV28
abundance: many
j_gene: TRBJ1-2

CDR3aa: ASSPRTGFPYEQY
v_gene: TRBV19
abundance: few
j_gene: TRBJ2-7

CDR3aa: ASSRLAGRSRNEQF
v_gene: TRBV3-1
abundance: few
j_gene: TRBJ2-1

CDR3aa: ASTWAGTMNYGYT
v_gene: TRBV28
abundance: .
j_gene: TRBJ1-2

CDR3aa: ASSGLLDITDTQY
v_gene: TRBV5-1
abundance: few
j_gene: TRBJ2-3

CDR3aa: ASSQSGNIRELF
v_gene: TRBV14
abundance: few
j_gene: TRBJ2-2

CDR3aa: ASSFWGSTDTQY
v_gene: TRBV11-2
abundance: few
j_gene: TRBJ2-3

CDR3aa: ASSPSPSYEQY
v_gene: TRBV28
abundance: few
j_gene: TRBJ2-7

CDR3aa: ASSPTHDEQY
v_gene: TRBV7-2
abundance: few
j_gene: TRBJ2-7

CDR3aa: SVAGASEAF
v_gene: TRBV29-1
abundance: .
j_gene: TRBJ1-1

CDR3aa: AISEYQGEETQY
v_gene: TRBV10-3
abundance: few
j_gene: TRBJ2-5

CDR3aa: ASARGAVGVDTQY
v_gene: TRBV27
abundance: many
j_gene: TRBJ2-3

CDR3aa: SAKPPLAGGSYNEQF
v_gene: TRBV20-1
abundance: .
j_gene: TRBJ2-1

CDR3aa: ATGEQGGYNEQF
v_gene: TRBV24-1
abundance: .
j_gene: TRBJ2-1